The sequence of this T cell receptor (beta chain) was determined in a study of blood T cells in healthy people across ages. General observations from the study: A roughly linear fall in TCR beta diversity per million T cells was seen with increasing age.

The authors ran a second PCR of about 6 to 11 cycles using a sample-barcoded 5' primer and a J-beta primer mix. Through a template-switch adaptor with 12 random nucleotides, each cDNA molecule received a tag. All samples yielded 3 million or more CDR3-containing paired-end reads. TCRdb called the 5' RACE reads again in MiXCR, with one record for every CDR3 protein. The sample has about 970,000 distinct CDR3 sequences, approximately 50% seen once. The germline V gene has CDR1 MDHEN and CDR2 SYDVKM. The CDR3 consists of 13 residues. On this clonotype: Its antigen remains unidentified. Sequence at one end of the junction differs from germline and may be a read error.

Every donor gave 7.5 to 10 milliliters of peripheral blood. V usage is TRBV28 and J usage is TRBJ2-7; D call uncertain. Sequencing input: blood. This clonotype originated in a woman aged 60 to 75 in good health. This CDR3 reads CVSSPFGSYEQYF. Here the CDR3 DNA reads TGTGTCAGCAGTCCCTTTGGCTCCTACGAGCAGTACTTC.